These 27 T cell receptor beta chains originate from one sample sequenced in a study of blood T cell repertoires in COVID-19. Libraries were prepared by immunoSEQ multiplex PCR; TCRdb keeps only in-frame clonotypes and omits some of them. This sample carries some 190,000 clones, roughly 80% of them seen once, and the ten largest clones take around 19%. The sample comprised peripheral blood. The receptors here all came from a human donor in a cohort sampled during active COVID-19.

The chain joins TRBV5-1 to TRBJ2-1; D possibly corresponds to TRBD1 (5 bases). The germline V and J ends were trimmed by 1 base and 6 bases, with 8 bases remaining between them. Germline V gene lookup returns CDR1 SGHRS and CDR2 YFSETQ. CDR3 length: 13 residues. The CDR3 DNA follows: TGCGCCAGCAGCTTGCAGGGCTTCAATGAGCAGTTCTTC. Its protein product is CASSLQGFNEQFF.

This clone was observed a few times. This chain connects TRBV10-3 to TRBJ1-5; TRBD1 agrees at 7 bases. Per the germline V gene, CDR1 is ENHRY and CDR2 is SYGVKD. The junction had 3 bases not matched to a gene; V was cut back by 10 bases and J by 3 bases. The CDR3 contains 12 residues. CDR3 region: CATGQDNQPQHF. Written as DNA, the CDR3 is TGTGCCACCGGACAGGACAATCAGCCCCAGCATTTT.

The rearrangement links TRBV12-3 or TRBV12-4 to TRBJ1-1; no clear D. Trimming removed 6 bases at V and 2 bases at J, with 7 bases between. CDR3 length: 12 residues. The CDR3 coding sequence is TGTGCCAGCAGAAGAACAAACACTGAAGCTTTCTTT. This gives the protein CASRRTNTEAFF.

This clone was seen only once. This sequence joins TRBV18 and TRBJ1-6, with no clear D. There are 13 residues in the CDR3. CDR1 is KGHSH, CDR2 LQKENI, per germline. Trimming removed 4 bases from V and 6 bases from J, with 7 bases in between. DNA of the CDR3: TGTGCCAGCTCACTGGAGGCTAATTCACCCCTCCACTTT. This codes for CASSLEANSPLHF.

The V gene is TRBV3-1 (or the pseudogene TRBV3-2), the J gene TRBJ1-1; no definite D call. With 0 bases removed from V and 10 bases from J, the gap between germline ends came to 15 bases. This CDR3 comprises 14 residues. Germline V lookup: CDR1 LGHDT, CDR2 YNNKEL (reference sequence). This CDR3 is CASSQEVRAVGAFF. The CDR3 DNA is TGTGCCAGCAGCCAAGAGGTGAGGGCAGTGGGAGCTTTCTTT.

V usage is TRBV6-1 and J usage is TRBJ1-4; D remains ambiguous. CDR1 is MNHNS, CDR2 SASEGT, per germline. V lost 1 base and J 8 bases, leaving 17 bases between the germline ends. This CDR3 comprises 16 residues. Here the CDR3 reads CASSEEEAGRREKLFF. The DNA for the CDR3 is TGTGCCAGCAGTGAAGAGGAGGCAGGTAGAAGAGAAAAACTGTTTTTT.

The chain is built from TRBV10-1 and TRBJ1-1; TRBD1 is a possible D gene (6 bases). This CDR3 spans 13 amino acids. The germline V and J ends were trimmed by 4 bases and 5 bases, with 11 bases remaining between them. Germline loops: CDR1 WNHNN, CDR2 SYGVQD (reference sequence). CDR3 sequence: CASSGARGTEAFF. CDR3 nucleotides: TGCGCCAGCAGTGGCGCCAGGGGAACTGAAGCTTTCTTT.

The chain is built from TRBV19 and TRBJ2-2; TRBD2 aligns across 7 bases. The length of the CDR3 is 13 residues. Unmatched junction bases numbered 10, after V lost 11 bases and J lost 7 bases. Germline V CDR1 and CDR2: LNHDA, SQIVND (reference sequence). The CDR3 DNA reads TGTGCCGTCAGGGAGGGTCACGTCGGGGAGCTGTTTTTT. Translated: CAVREGHVGELFF. Full variable domain (outside the CDR3, taken from reference TRBV19 and TRBJ2-2): DGGITQSPKYLFRKEGQNVTLSCEQNLNHDAMYWYRQDPGQGLRLIYYSQIVNDFQKGDIAEGYSVSREKKESFPLTVTSAQKNPTAFYLCAVREGHVGELFFGEGSRLTVL.

The V and J genes are TRBV7-8 and TRBJ1-1; D ambiguous. This CDR3 comprises 14 residues. Germline V CDR1 and CDR2: SGHVS, FQNEAQ. V lost 5 bases to trimming and J lost 0 bases, with 10 bases between them. CDR3 sequence reads: CASSLTEVNTEAFF. The CDR3 coding sequence is TGTGCCAGCAGCCTTACAGAAGTGAACACTGAAGCTTTCTTT.

The table lists this clone with a count of one. This chain uses TRBV20-1 with TRBJ1-1; D not certain. This CDR3 is 12 amino acids long. Germline-derived CDR1 and CDR2 are DFQATT and SNEGSKA (reference sequence). Trimming shortened V by 3 bases and J by 2 bases, and 7 bases separated the two germline ends. The CDR3, as DNA: TGCAGTGCTAGTGCGGTTAACACTGAAGCTTTCTTT. This translates into CSASAVNTEAFF.

V is TRBV9 and J is TRBJ2-6, with D perhaps TRBD1 (5 bases). This CDR3 region has 16 residues. V lost 3 bases and J lost 1, with 11 bases in between. Germline CDR1 reads SGDLS; CDR2 reads YYNGEE. CDR3 DNA: TGTGCCAGCAGCGGGCAGGGTGGGTCTGGGGCCAACGTCCTGACTTTC. It yields the protein CASSGQGGSGANVLTF.

The rearrangement uses TRBV7-6 and TRBJ1-4, with D possibly matching TRBD1 (5 bases). The V and J ends lost 2 bases and 3 bases respectively, with 22 bases between them. This CDR3 contains 19 residues. The germline V gene has CDR1 SGHVS and CDR2 FNYEAQ. The DNA for the CDR3 is TGTGCCAGCAGCTTATCTTTTATAGCTGGGCGGGACTCTAATGAAAAACTGTTTTTT. Its translation is CASSLSFIAGRDSNEKLFF.

Here the CDR3 reads CASSDFRDSHPWQYV. CDR3 in DNA: TGTGCCAGCAGTGATTTCCGGGATTCCCACCCATGGCAGTACGTC. The J gene is TRBJ2-7, the V gene TRBV6-1; D may be TRBD2 (5 bases). With 3 bases removed from V and 9 bases from J, the gap between germline ends came to 21 bases. The CDR3 is 15 residues long. Germline CDR1 and CDR2: MNHNS and SASEGT.

The rearrangement joins TRBV5-1 to TRBJ2-2; no clear D. The V gene lost 3 bases and the J gene lost 3 bases, with 6 bases spanning the gap. CDR1 is SGHRS and CDR2 is YFSETQ in the germline V gene. CDR3 length: 13 residues. The CDR3 protein is CASSYQYTGELFF. CDR3 nucleotide sequence: TGCGCCAGCAGCTATCAGTACACCGGGGAGCTGTTTTTT.

This chain's CDR3 is CASSFGGVETQYF. CDR3 bases: TGTGCCAGCAGCTTCGGCGGAGTAGAGACCCAGTACTTC. The genes are TRBV7-7 and TRBJ2-5; D remains ambiguous. The CDR3 has 13 amino acids. The germline CDR1 and CDR2 sequences are SSHAT and FNYEAQ (reference sequence). V was shortened by 3 bases and J by 4 bases, with 9 bases between the two germline ends.

The rearrangement uses TRBV4-2 and TRBJ2-2, with D possibly TRBD2 on 6 matching bases. V was pared by 6 bases and J by 6 bases, with 17 bases between. CDR1 is LGHNA, CDR2 YNFKEQ, per germline. The CDR3 has 15 amino acids. The CDR3, as DNA: TGTGCCAGCAGTCGGGAGCGTATTTTCTCCGGGGAGCTGTTTTTT. Protein: CASSRERIFSGELFF.

V is TRBV13 and J is TRBJ2-1; 7 positions agree with TRBD2. CDR1 is PRHDT and CDR2 is FYEKMQ in the germline V gene (reference sequence). The CDR3 length is 16 residues. The V gene end was trimmed by 5 bases and the J gene end by 3 bases; junction bases not matched to a gene: 10. In DNA form, the CDR3 reads TGTGCCAGCAGCCCATCAGCGGGGTTACGCTACAATGAGCAGTTCTTC. It codes for CASSPSAGLRYNEQFF.

The V and J genes are TRBV14 and TRBJ2-5; 9 bases agree with TRBD2. V was clipped by 3 bases and J by 5 bases; unmatched bases: 10. CDR3 size: 16 residues. The germline V gene encodes CDR1 SGHDN and CDR2 FVKESK. The CDR3 bases are TGTGCCAGCAGCCAGCTCGGACTAGCGAGTCTGGAGACCCAGTACTTC. Translated: CASSQLGLASLETQYF.

The J gene is TRBJ2-7, the V gene TRBV5-1; D gene unclear. Looked up from germline, CDR1 is SGHRS and CDR2 is YFSETQ. V lost 4 bases and J lost 4, with 9 bases in between. The CDR3 spans 12 residues. DNA of the CDR3: TGCGCCAGCAGCCAACGCCTATACGAGCAGTACTTC. Its translation is CASSQRLYEQYF.

This sequence joins TRBV6-6 and TRBJ2-7; 8 nucleotides line up with TRBD1. The germline CDR1 and CDR2 sequences are MNHNY and SVGAGI (reference sequence). The CDR3 consists of 14 residues. V was clipped by 2 bases and J by 5 bases; unmatched bases: 5. In DNA form, the CDR3 reads TGTGCCAGCAGTTACCCGGGACAGGACGACGAGCAGTACTTC. Translation: CASSYPGQDDEQYF.

The V gene is TRBV6-6, the J gene TRBJ2-1; maybe TRBD2 (6 bases). V was shortened by 8 bases and J by 3 bases, with 17 bases between the two germline ends. The CDR3 spans 15 residues. The V gene's germline CDR1 is MNHNY and CDR2 SVGAGI (reference sequence). The chain's CDR3 is CASGPPGLVYNEQFF. CDR3 nucleotides: TGTGCCAGCGGCCCCCCGGGACTGGTCTACAATGAGCAGTTCTTC.

The chain recombines TRBV24-1 with TRBJ1-1; D call uncertain. The germline V and J ends were trimmed by 4 bases and 2 bases, with 16 bases remaining between them. Looked up from germline, CDR1 is KGHDR and CDR2 is SFDVKD. This CDR3 spans 16 amino acids. The chain's CDR3 is CATSEHSDGRNTEAFF. Written as DNA, the CDR3 is TGTGCCACCAGTGAACACAGTGACGGCCGAAACACTGAAGCTTTCTTT.

The rearrangement links TRBV5-8 to TRBJ1-2; 10 bases agree with TRBD1. Germline V lookup: CDR1 SGHTS, CDR2 YDEGEE. CDR3 length: 15 residues. The junction had 2 bases not matched to a gene; V was cut back by 1 base and J by 2 bases. CDR3 region: CASSLKTGGNYGYTF. CDR3 DNA: TGTGCCAGCAGCTTGAAGACAGGGGGCAACTATGGCTACACCTTC. Filled out from reference TRBV5-8 and TRBJ1-2, the complete variable domain reads EAGVTQSPTHLIKTRGQQATLRCSPISGHTSVYWYQQALGLGLQFLLWYDEGEERNRGNFPPRFSGRQFPNYSSELNVNALELEDSALYLCASSLKTGGNYGYTFGSGTRLTVV.

J is TRBJ1-1 and V is TRBV7-9, with TRBD1 as a possible D gene (5 bases). Germline V lookup: CDR1 SEHNR, CDR2 FQNEAQ (reference sequence). V shed 5 bases and J shed 11 bases, with 15 bases lying between them. The CDR3 is 12 amino acids. The CDR3 sequence: CASSKGTDWAFF. The CDR3 DNA reads TGTGCCAGCAGCAAAGGGACGGACTGGGCTTTCTTT.

The chain combines TRBV6-5 with TRBJ2-7; 10 bases fit TRBD1. The CDR3 spans 14 residues. The trim removed 6 bases at V and 6 bases at J, leaving 8 bases unmatched. Germline V gives CDR1 MNHEY, CDR2 SVGAGI. CDR3 nucleotides: TGTGCCAGCAGCTTAACCGGGACAGGGGCCGAGCAGTACTTC. Encoded protein: CASSLTGTGAEQYF.

V and J are TRBV6-6 and TRBJ1-1; no reliable D call. This CDR3 contains 13 residues. V gave up 5 bases and J gave up 7 bases, with 14 bases separating them. Germline CDR1 is MNHNY and CDR2 is SVGAGI (reference sequence). The CDR3 DNA reads as TGTGCCAGCAGTGACCCGACGCGGAATGAAGCTTTCTTT. The encoded protein is CASSDPTRNEAFF.

The chain recombines TRBV7-9 with TRBJ2-5, with D maybe TRBD2 (6 bases). Germline assignment: CDR1 SEHNR and CDR2 FQNEAQ (reference sequence). CDR3 length: 13 amino acids. Deletions cut 5 bases from V and 13 bases from J, with 20 bases between. CDR3 protein: CASSRPTSPVGYF. The CDR3, as DNA: TGTGCCAGCAGCCGCCCAACTAGCCCGGTTGGGTACTTC.